The rows below give T cell receptor beta chains drawn from one sample of a study of naive and memory T cell subsets. Using its own MiXCR run on the UMI-ligation and nested PCR reads, TCRdb lists one record per CDR3 protein. Here the sample spans approximately 140,000 distinct CDR3 sequences, approximately 15% being singletons. The specimen was naive CD4+ T cells from blood. These receptors all stem from a human donor in good health. CDR3s include the opening cysteine and the closing phenylalanine or tryptophan. A D gene is named only where the DNA matches it firmly. Expanded clones get a size class; other rows say once, few or many, or leave the size out.

v_call	clone_size	j_call	d_call	cdr3_nt	cdr3_aa
TRBV6-5	few	TRBJ2-7	TRBD1	TGTGCCAGCAGTTCTGGACAGGGGTACTACGAGCAGTACTTC	CASSSGQGYYEQYF
TRBV29-1	few	TRBJ2-4	TRBD1	TGCAGCGGTACGACAGGGTTAGCCAAAAACATTCAGTACTTC	CSGTTGLAKNIQYF
TRBV6-5	few	TRBJ2-3	TRBD1	TGTGCCAGCAGCCCTACCTGGACAGGGAAGGCAGATACGCAGTATTTT	CASSPTWTGKADTQYF
TRBV20-1	many	TRBJ2-5	TRBD2	TGCAGTGCTATGTCCGGGACTAGCGGGAGGACTTACCAAGAGACCCAGTACTTC	CSAMSGTSGRTYQETQYF
TRBV7-2	NA	TRBJ1-1	NA	TGTGCCAGCAGCCTCGGGACTGGGAGGGGACGACCCTCTGAAGCTTTCTTT	CASSLGTGRGRPSEAFF
TRBV11-1	NA	TRBJ2-1	NA	TGTGCCAGCAGCTACGACAACTACAATGAGCAGTTCTTC	CASSYDNYNEQFF
TRBV20-1	few	TRBJ1-1	NA	TGCAGTGCTAGAGATCCCCGGGCCCTTGAGCGTGCTGAAGCTTTCTTT	CSARDPRALERAEAFF
TRBV14	NA	TRBJ2-1	TRBD2	TGTGCCAGCAGCCCCACGGGAGGGCATGAGCAGTTCTTC	CASSPTGGHEQFF
TRBV12-3/TRBV12-4	NA	TRBJ2-3	NA	TGTGCCAGCAGTCCACAAAAGAATACGCAGTATTTT	CASSPQKNTQYF
TRBV5-1	NA	TRBJ2-3	TRBD2	TGCGCCAGCAGCTCTACCATGGGACTAGCGGGAGGGGCGCAGTATTTT	CASSSTMGLAGGAQYF
TRBV5-1	NA	TRBJ2-7	TRBD2	TGCGCCAGCAGAAACCCCGGGACTAGCGGCTACGAGCAGTACTTC	CASRNPGTSGYEQYF
TRBV7-3	few	TRBJ2-3	TRBD2	TGTGCCAGCAGCTTAAGCCCCGCCGGGACTAGCGGGGCGCAGGGTACGCAGTATTTT	CASSLSPAGTSGAQGTQYF
TRBV7-9	few	TRBJ1-4	NA	TGTGCCAGCAGCGAATGGCAGGCCCGGAGTGAAAAACTGTTTTTT	CASSEWQARSEKLFF
TRBV20-1	few	TRBJ1-5	NA	TGCAGTGCTAGAGATCCCCTAAGAGGTAGCAATCAGCCCCAGCATTTT	CSARDPLRGSNQPQHF
TRBV27	NA	TRBJ2-6	NA	TGTGCCAGCGGAGCACTCGCTGGGGCCAACGTCCTGACTTTC	CASGALAGANVLTF
TRBV7-9	NA	TRBJ2-5	NA	TGTGCCAGCAGCCCCCGGACAGTCCAAGAGACCCAGTACTTC	CASSPRTVQETQYF
TRBV7-3	few	TRBJ1-2	NA	TGTGCCAGCAGCCAGGACAGACTCTATGGCTACACCTTC	CASSQDRLYGYTF
TRBV11-2	few	TRBJ2-3	TRBD2	TGTGCCAGCAGCTACAAGACTAGCGGGAGCACAGATACGCAGTATTTT	CASSYKTSGSTDTQYF
TRBV28	NA	TRBJ1-5	TRBD1	TGTGCCAGCAGTTTATACCCGGGACAGGGTATGCCCCAGCATTTT	CASSLYPGQGMPQHF
TRBV12-3/TRBV12-4	NA	TRBJ2-1	NA	TGTGCCAGCAGCCTAGGTCTACTCGTTACCTACAATGAGCAGTTCTTC	CASSLGLLVTYNEQFF
TRBV10-3	few	TRBJ2-6	TRBD1	TGTGCCATCAGTGAGCCGGGACAGAAGTCTGGGGCCAACGTCCTGACTTTC	CAISEPGQKSGANVLTF
TRBV6-5	few	TRBJ2-7	NA	TGTGCCAGCAGTTACTCGACGGGTTTGGGGATCTACGAGCAGTACTTC	CASSYSTGLGIYEQYF
TRBV28	few	TRBJ2-1	NA	TGTGCCAGCAGTTTAAGGGCAGTGAATGGTTACGAGCAGTTCTTC	CASSLRAVNGYEQFF
TRBV18	NA	TRBJ1-6	TRBD1	TGTGCCAGCTCACCAACCTTCACCGGGACAGGGGGTAATTCACCCCTCCACTTT	CASSPTFTGTGGNSPLHF
TRBV3-1	many	TRBJ1-2	NA	TGTGCCAGCAGCCGGGCGTATCCAATAAATGGCTACACCTTC	CASSRAYPINGYTF
TRBV19	many	TRBJ2-4	NA	TGTGCCAGTAGTAAAGCAGGCAGACTAGCCAAAAACATTCAGTACTTC	CASSKAGRLAKNIQYF
TRBV10-3	NA	TRBJ2-7	TRBD2	TGTGCCATCAGGCCGGGACTAGCGGCCTACGAGCAGTACTTC	CAIRPGLAAYEQYF
TRBV28	NA	TRBJ2-7	NA	TGTGCCAGCAGTTCCGCAGGGTGGGAGTACGAGCAGTACTTC	CASSSAGWEYEQYF
TRBV6-5	few	TRBJ2-5	NA	TGTGCCAGCAGTTACGTACACCTTGGGACGAAGACCCAGTACTTC	CASSYVHLGTKTQYF
TRBV6-5	NA	TRBJ2-7	TRBD2	TGTGCCAGCAGTCGAGGGACTAGCGAGCAGTACTTC	CASSRGTSEQYF
TRBV5-1	NA	TRBJ2-5	TRBD1	TGCGCCAGCAGCCCACAGGGGGCAGGAGAGACCCAGCGGGCAGGAGAGACCCAGTACTTC	CASSPQGAGETQRAGETQYF
TRBV3-1	many	TRBJ2-1	NA	TGTGCCAGCAGACAGAGTTACAATGAGCAGTTCTTC	CASRQSYNEQFF
TRBV28	few	TRBJ1-2	NA	TGTGCCAGCAGTTTATCAGGGGAACAATTCCGAAACTATGGCTACACCTTC	CASSLSGEQFRNYGYTF
TRBV19	NA	TRBJ2-6	NA	TGTGCCAGTTCCCGGGACGGATCTCTGGGGGCCAACGTCCTGACTTTC	CASSRDGSLGANVLTF
TRBV10-3	few	TRBJ2-7	TRBD1	TGTGCCATCCAGCCGGGACAGGGATACGAGCAGTACTTC	CAIQPGQGYEQYF
TRBV12-3/TRBV12-4	few	TRBJ2-5	TRBD2	TGTGCCAGCAGGCGAGGCATCCTAGCGGATCTCCCAGAGACCCAGTACTTC	CASRRGILADLPETQYF
TRBV5-4	many	TRBJ2-5	NA	TGTGCCAGCAGCTTGAAGGTTTCAGGGGTCGGATCGGTGGAGACCCAGTACTTC	CASSLKVSGVGSVETQYF
TRBV6-6	NA	TRBJ2-1	TRBD1	TGTGCCAGCAGTGGAAGACAGGGTAGTGAGCAGTTCTTC	CASSGRQGSEQFF
TRBV5-5	few	TRBJ1-1	NA	TGTGCCAGCATTGACGTAAAGGGGAGCACTGAAGCTTTCTTT	CASIDVKGSTEAFF
TRBV9	NA	TRBJ2-3	NA	TGTGCCAGCAGCGTAGGCATAGCTAGCACAGATACGCAGTATTTT	CASSVGIASTDTQYF
TRBV24-1	NA	TRBJ2-2	NA	TGTGCCACCAGTGGGGATAGCCCGAGGGGCGGCACCGGGGAGCTGTTTTTT	CATSGDSPRGGTGELFF